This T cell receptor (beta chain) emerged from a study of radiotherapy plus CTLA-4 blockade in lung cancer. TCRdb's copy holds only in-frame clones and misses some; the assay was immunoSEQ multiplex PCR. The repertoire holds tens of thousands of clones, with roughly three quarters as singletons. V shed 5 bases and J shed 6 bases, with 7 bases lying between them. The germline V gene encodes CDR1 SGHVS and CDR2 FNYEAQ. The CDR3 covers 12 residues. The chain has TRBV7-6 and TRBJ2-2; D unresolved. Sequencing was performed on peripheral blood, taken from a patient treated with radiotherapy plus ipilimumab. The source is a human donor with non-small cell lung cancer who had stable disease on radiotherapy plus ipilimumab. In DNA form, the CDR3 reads TGTGCCAGCAGCCCCGGGCCCGGGGAGCTGTTTTTT. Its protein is CASSPGPGELFF.